This T cell receptor (beta chain) originates from a study of CD8 T cells in Susac syndrome. The CDR3 sequence is 18 residues long. V gave up 11 bases and J gave up 0 bases, with 23 bases separating them. From germline, CDR1 is MNHEY and CDR2 SMNVEV (reference sequence). When the RNA was reverse transcribed, random hexamers were used with an input of roughly 0.45 to 1 ug. An immunoSEQ multiplex PCR generated amplified TCR beta CDR3 products spanning 54 Vbeta and 13 Jbeta. One entry per CDR3 protein, called by TCRdb with MiXCR from the immunoSEQ multiplex PCR reads. Seen here are approximately 120,000 distinct CDR3 sequences, around 97% observed once, and the top ten hold 0.09% to 0.1%. Broader study findings: The number of individuals included in the study's TCR sequencing and HLA analysis was acknowledged as relatively small.

Concerning this clonotype: The antigen remains undetermined.

Negative isolation yielded the CD8+ and CD4+ T cells, while FACS enriched the TEMRA cells. Sequencing was carried out using CD4+ T cells from PBMCs. The rearrangement links TRBV27 to TRBJ2-6; D possibly corresponds to TRBD1 (6 bases). This TCR was sampled from a human donor in good health. The CDR3 DNA reads TGTGCCGCCAGCAGGGGTCGGGTATCCGACTCTGGGGCCAACGTCCTGACTTTC. Amino acid sequence: CAASRGRVSDSGANVLTF.